The rows below give T cell receptor beta chains drawn from one sample of a study of T cell responses to AZD1222 COVID-19 vaccine. Sequenced by immunoSEQ multiplex PCR; TCRdb stores in-frame clones only, minus some. The sample has 140,000 or so clones; about 92% are singletons. This sample comprised peripheral blood, obtained on day 0 of AZD1222 vaccination. Source of these receptors: an adult in good health. The CDR3 runs from the conserved cysteine through the conserved F or W.

V: TRBV7-2; J: TRBJ2-3; CDR3: CASTGDGSTDTQYF
V: TRBV19; J: TRBJ2-3; CDR3: CASSIAAGATDTQYF
V: TRBV5-1; J: TRBJ2-2; CDR3: CASSLAEGSNTGELFF
V: TRBV19; J: TRBJ1-5; CDR3: CASSPLRQPQHF
V: TRBV11-3; J: TRBJ1-1; CDR3: CASSLEGDTEAFF
V: TRBV7-2; J: TRBJ2-7; CDR3: CASSLGVHYEQYF
V: TRBV5-4; J: TRBJ2-1; CDR3: CASSPGQSSYNEQFF
V: TRBV3-1/TRBV3-2; J: TRBJ2-2; CDR3: CASSPTKGDGDTGELFF
V: TRBV12-3/TRBV12-4; J: TRBJ1-6; CDR3: CASSPLPNSPLHF
V: TRBV18; J: TRBJ1-5; CDR3: CASSPDRSNQPQHF
V: TRBV19; J: TRBJ1-3; CDR3: CASSNLGSGNTIYF
V: TRBV3-1/TRBV3-2; J: TRBJ2-7; CDR3: CASSQGLMFYF
V: TRBV7-2; J: TRBJ2-2; CDR3: CASSAQVGTGELFF
V: TRBV10-3; J: TRBJ1-4; CDR3: CAISESGTATNEKLFF
V: TRBV4-3; J: TRBJ1-2; CDR3: CASSQRGAVNYGYTF